Presented here are 29 T cell receptor beta chains from one specimen sequenced in a study of CD8 T cells in ankylosing spondylitis. TCRdb reanalysed the 5' RACE reads using MiXCR and keeps one entry per CDR3 protein. The sample has 30,000 to 35,000 distinct CDR3 sequences, more than 30% seen once. The sequencing input was synovial fluid, either unsorted or a sorted T cell fraction (not recorded which). Receptor source: a male donor with ankylosing spondylitis.

The chain uses TRBV24-1 and TRBJ2-2; D possibly uses TRBD1 or TRBD2 (5 bases each). This CDR3 is 14 amino acids long. Germline V CDR1 and CDR2: KGHDR, SFDVKD. V lost 0 bases to trimming and J lost 7 bases, with 8 bases between them. The CDR3 region has the DNA TGTGCCACCAGTGATTTGGGGACGAACGGGGAGCTGTTTTTT. It codes for CATSDLGTNGELFF.

V is TRBV12-3 or TRBV12-4 and J is TRBJ2-3, with 12 bases identical to TRBD1. This CDR3 is 17 amino acids long. V lost 5 bases to trimming and J lost 2 bases; unmatched junction nucleotides: 8. CDR3 residues: CASSRGQGAISTDTQYF. The CDR3 nucleotides are TGTGCCAGCAGTAGGGGACAGGGGGCGATTTCCACAGATACGCAGTATTTT.

Only a few counts were recorded for this clonotype. J is TRBJ1-5 and V is TRBV9; 12 nucleotides match TRBD1. Unmatched junction bases numbered 3, after V lost 3 bases and J lost 2 bases. Germline CDR1 reads SGDLS; CDR2 reads YYNGEE. The CDR3 consists of 16 residues. For the CDR3, the DNA is TGTGCCAGCAGCGCAGGGACAGGGGGCGGCAATCAGCCCCAGCATTTT. Residues: CASSAGTGGGNQPQHF.

The chain combines TRBV7-2 with TRBJ1-5; D is undetermined. Trimming took 5 bases from V and 2 from J, leaving 13 bases between them. Germline-derived CDR1 and CDR2 are SGHTA and FQGNSA. This CDR3 region has 15 residues. The CDR3 nucleotides read TGTGCCAGCAGCCCGAACTGGAGGGGCAATCAGCCCCAGCATTTT. It yields the protein CASSPNWRGNQPQHF.

This clonotype was detected a few times. CDR3 coding DNA: TGTGCCAGCAGTTCAGGCCGGCTGCAAGAGACCCAGTACTTC. Its protein is CASSSGRLQETQYF. V and J are TRBV7-8 and TRBJ2-5; no reliable D call. V was cut by 6 bases and J by 2 bases, with 13 bases left in between. The CDR3 is 14 amino acids. Germline lookup yields CDR1 SGHVS and CDR2 FQNEAQ.

A few counts support this clonotype. This rearrangement joins TRBV4-1 to TRBJ1-5, with unresolved D. The CDR3 runs to 15 residues. The V gene's germline CDR1 is MGHRA and CDR2 YSYEKL. V lost 2 bases, J lost 2 bases, and 10 bases lay in between. The CDR3 loop is CASSQRSMGNQPQHF. Here the CDR3 DNA reads TGCGCCAGCAGCCAAAGATCGATGGGCAATCAGCCCCAGCATTTT.

The chain uses TRBV10-3 and TRBJ2-1, with D possibly being TRBD2 (5 bases). In germline, CDR1 is ENHRY, CDR2 SYGVKD. V was pared by 5 bases and J by 1 base, with 12 bases between. The length of the CDR3 is 15 residues. CDR3 DNA sequence: TGTGCCATCAGTTTACAGCGGTTATCCTACAATGAGCAGTTCTTC. This sequence encodes CAISLQRLSYNEQFF.

The gene calls are TRBV18 and TRBJ2-1; 7 nucleotides agree with TRBD1. Trimming removed 4 bases from V and 7 bases from J; junction bases left unmatched: 10. Germline assignment: CDR1 KGHSH and CDR2 LQKENI. The CDR3 length is 15 residues. CDR3 nucleotide sequence: TGTGCCAGCTCACTCCGGACAGGTATACTAAATGAGCAGTTCTTC. Protein sequence: CASSLRTGILNEQFF.

This clonotype has more than one count but fewer than ten. The chain combines TRBV28 with TRBJ1-1; D perhaps matches TRBD1 (5 bases). The CDR3 consists of 13 residues. CDR1 MDHEN and CDR2 SYDVKM come from the germline V gene. V was trimmed by 4 bases and J by 4 bases, leaving 10 bases between them. CDR3 nucleotide sequence: TGTGCCAGCAGTTCCAGGGTGGGCACTGAAGCTTTCTTT. This sequence encodes CASSSRVGTEAFF.

V is TRBV29-1 and J is TRBJ1-2, with D uncertain. The CDR3 is made up of 15 amino acids. V shed 3 bases and J shed 6 bases, with 20 bases lying between them. In germline, CDR1 is SQVTM, CDR2 ANQGSEA. In nucleotides, the CDR3 is TGCAGCGTTGAGGTGGCATTCTCGCGTTTCAATGGCTACACCTTC. Amino acids: CSVEVAFSRFNGYTF.

This clonotype was observed a handful of times. The J gene is TRBJ2-2, the V gene TRBV12-3 or TRBV12-4; 7 nucleotides line up with TRBD1. With 1 base clipped from V and 2 bases from J, the junction kept 7 bases outside the gene matches. This CDR3 has 17 amino acids. The CDR3 loop is CASSLDQQGPNTGELFF. The DNA for the CDR3 is TGTGCCAGCAGTTTAGATCAACAGGGGCCTAACACCGGGGAGCTGTTTTTT.

V is TRBV4-2 and J is TRBJ2-1; 9 bases line up with TRBD1. The germline CDR1 and CDR2 sequences are LGHNA and YNFKEQ. CDR3 length: 14 amino acids. V gave up 3 bases and J gave up 4 bases; unmatched junction bases: 1. The CDR3 DNA sequence: TGTGCCAGCAGCCAGGGACAGGGATACAATGAGCAGTTCTTC. Translated: CASSQGQGYNEQFF.

The rearrangement uses TRBV12-3 or TRBV12-4 and TRBJ2-7, with D perhaps being TRBD1 or TRBD2 (7 bases each). V dropped 9 bases and J dropped 6 bases, with 15 bases sitting between them. The CDR3 covers 12 residues. The CDR3 sequence: CASRQGGSEQYF. In nucleotides, the CDR3 is TGTGCCAGTAGACAGGGAGGGAGCGAGCAGTACTTC.

This rearrangement joins TRBV28 to TRBJ2-3; 7 bases match TRBD1. The CDR3 contains 16 residues. Trimming at V came to 3 bases and at J to 7 bases, leaving 13 bases not matched to a gene. CDR1 and CDR2 from the germline V gene are MDHEN and SYDVKM. The DNA for the CDR3 is TGTGCCAGCAGTTTCCCCCAGGGGGAGACTACATATACGCAGTATTTT. As protein: CASSFPQGETTYTQYF.

The V and J genes are TRBV6-4 and TRBJ1-5; no firm D call. V dropped 5 bases and J dropped 6 bases, with 11 bases sitting between them. CDR3 size: 13 residues. In germline, CDR1 is MRHNA, CDR2 SNTAGT. The CDR3 nucleotides are TGTGCCAGCAGTCGATCACCTCCTCAGCCCCAGCATTTT. This codes for CASSRSPPQPQHF.

This clonotype was seen at least ten times. J is TRBJ2-1 and V is TRBV4-1; D gene unclear. This CDR3 is built from 14 residues. From germline, CDR1 is MGHRA and CDR2 YSYEKL. Deletions cut 8 bases from V and 3 bases from J, with 14 bases between. CDR3 sequence: CASQHTDGYNEQFF. The CDR3, as DNA: TGCGCCAGCCAACATACCGACGGCTACAATGAGCAGTTCTTC.

This clonotype was seen repeatedly, ten times or more. The chain carries TRBV21-1 and TRBJ1-2; no DNA check was done on the table's D call, TRBD1. TRBV21-1 is deemed a pseudogene. The CDR3 contains 17 residues. This CDR3 is CASSKRPDRHANYGYTF. The CDR3 coding sequence is TGTGCCAGCAGCAAACGACCGGACAGACACGCTAACTATGGCTACACCTTC.

In its sample, this clonotype was seen a few times. J is TRBJ2-1 and V is TRBV15, with 9 bases identical to TRBD2. The germline gives CDR1 LNHNV, CDR2 YYDKDF (reference sequence). The CDR3 is made up of 15 amino acids. V was pared by 5 bases and J by 8 bases, with 10 bases of the junction left unmatched. CDR3 region: CATSEVAGEGYEQFF. CDR3 coding DNA: TGTGCCACCAGCGAGGTAGCGGGAGAGGGCTATGAGCAGTTCTTC.

This chain connects TRBV15 to TRBJ2-7, with 7 bases aligning to TRBD2. The trim removed 4 bases at V and 5 bases at J, leaving 14 bases unmatched. Germline CDR1 LNHNV, CDR2 YYDKDF (reference sequence). CDR3 length equals 16 residues. The CDR3 protein is CATSTKLGRDGDEQYV. The CDR3 DNA reads TGTGCCACCAGCACCAAGTTAGGGAGGGACGGGGACGAGCAGTACGTC.

This clonotype was counted a few times. The chain joins TRBV6-4 to TRBJ2-3; a possible D gene is TRBD2 (6 bases). CDR3 length equals 15 residues. Germline V CDR1 and CDR2: MRHNA, SNTAGT. V dropped 4 bases and J dropped 0 bases, with 11 bases sitting between them. CDR3 protein: CASSVSSGSTDTQYF. CDR3 coding DNA: TGTGCCAGCAGTGTCTCCAGCGGGAGCACAGATACGCAGTATTTT.

This clonotype was detected a few times. This chain joins TRBV6-4 and TRBJ2-1, with 9 nucleotides matching TRBD2. The CDR3 covers 15 residues. Germline trimming cut 6 bases from V and 2 bases from J; bases unmatched to any gene: 5. Per germline, CDR1 MRHNA and CDR2 SNTAGT. The CDR3 DNA reads as TGTGCCAGCAGCCCGCTAGCGGGAACCTACAATGAGCAGTTCTTC. Translation: CASSPLAGTYNEQFF.

This clonotype was seen a few times. The chain employs TRBV11-2 and TRBJ1-1; 7 bases match TRBD1. The ends lost 0 bases at V and 4 bases at J; junction bases unmatched: 2. The CDR3 runs to 14 residues. Germline loops: CDR1 SGHAT, CDR2 FQNNGV. DNA for the CDR3: TGTGCCAGCAGCTTAGAGAACAGGGGCACTGAAGCTTTCTTT. Protein sequence: CASSLENRGTEAFF.

The rearrangement joins TRBV11-2 to TRBJ2-7; possibly TRBD2 for D (5 bases). Germline V gives CDR1 SGHAT, CDR2 FQNNGV. V was pared by 1 base and J by 3 bases, with 16 bases between. The CDR3 runs 16 residues. The chain's CDR3 is CASSLALAGLNYEQYF. In DNA, the CDR3 is TGTGCCAGCAGCTTAGCCCTGGCGGGTCTTAACTACGAGCAGTACTTC.

This clonotype was seen only a few times. The rearrangement links TRBV6-1 to TRBJ2-7; D gene unclear. Germline values: CDR1 MNHNS, CDR2 SASEGT. The CDR3 has 15 amino acids. V lost 2 bases and J 7 bases, leaving 18 bases between the germline ends. The CDR3 DNA is TGTGCCAGCAGTGAAAGGTGGCTGGGGTCCCGGGAGCAGTACTTC. Translated: CASSERWLGSREQYF.

In this sample, this clonotype turned up many times. V gene TRBV30 combines with J gene TRBJ1-1, with D unclear. The V end lost 2 bases, the J end lost 1 base, and 5 bases lay between the germline ends. There are 12 residues in the CDR3. Per the germline V gene, CDR1 is GTSNPN and CDR2 is SVGIG (reference sequence). The DNA of the CDR3 is TGTGCCTGGAGTATCGGGAACACTGAAGCTTTCTTT. Residues: CAWSIGNTEAFF.

The chain is built from TRBV5-6 and TRBJ2-7; 9 nucleotides line up with TRBD1. The J segment lost 4 bases and the V segment lost 0 bases, leaving 5 bases of the junction unmatched. Germline lookup yields CDR1 SGHDT and CDR2 YYEEEE. This CDR3 is 15 amino acids long. The CDR3 nucleotides read TGTGCCAGCAGCTTGGCCGGGACAGGGATTTACGAGCAGTACTTC. This codes for CASSLAGTGIYEQYF.

The chain carries TRBV12-3 or TRBV12-4 and TRBJ2-1; 9 positions match TRBD1. V dropped 5 bases and J dropped 6; count of bases not matched to a gene: 11. CDR3 length: 16 amino acids. CDR3 region: CASSTATGGVPNEQFF. The CDR3 nucleotides read TGTGCCAGCAGTACAGCTACAGGGGGCGTACCCAATGAGCAGTTCTTC.

The chain employs TRBV7-9 and TRBJ2-1, with D maybe TRBD1 (6 bases). From germline, CDR1 is SEHNR and CDR2 FQNEAQ (reference sequence). The length of the CDR3 is 15 residues. The germline V and J ends were trimmed by 5 bases and 1 base, with 12 bases remaining between them. As DNA, the CDR3 is TGTGCCAGCAGCCGACAGGCCGGGTCCTACAATGAGCAGTTCTTC. This codes for CASSRQAGSYNEQFF.

CDR3: CASSLHGTGYNEQFF. The CDR3 DNA reads TGTGCCAGCAGCCTGCACGGGACAGGCTACAATGAGCAGTTCTTC. The V gene is TRBV13, the J gene TRBJ2-1; 8 nucleotides align to TRBD1. CDR1 and CDR2 (germline): PRHDT, FYEKMQ (reference sequence). There are 15 residues in the CDR3. The V segment lost 5 bases and the J segment 3 bases; nucleotides outside the gene matches: 6.